The 11 T cell receptor beta chains below come from one sample, sequenced in a study of cytomegalovirus exposure and HLA in healthy donors. Only in-frame clones appear in the TCRdb table, and some are missing; sequencing was by immunoSEQ multiplex PCR. The sample holds fewer than 150,000 clones; roughly 82% are singletons and the top ten take approximately 4.9%. Sequenced: PBMCs. The source is a man in his late teens or twenties in good health and CMV-seronegative.

V usage is TRBV15 and J usage is TRBJ2-7; the D is unclear. The length of the CDR3 is 14 residues. The V and J ends lost 0 bases and 2 bases respectively, with 8 bases between them. Germline CDR1 reads LNHNV; CDR2 reads YYDKDF (reference sequence). CDR3 in amino acids: CATSREPGAYEQYF. The CDR3 DNA is TGTGCCACCAGCAGAGAACCCGGAGCCTACGAGCAGTACTTC. The full variable domain, its missing parts supplied by reference TRBV15 and TRBJ2-7, is DAMVIQNPRYQVTQFGKPVTLSCSQTLNHNVMYWYQQKSSQAPKLLFHYYDKDFNNEADTPDNFQSRRPNTSFCFLDIRSPGLGDTAMYLCATSREPGAYEQYFGPGTRLTVT.

This clone was detected only a few times. The chain is built from TRBV27 and TRBJ1-5; 8 nucleotides align to TRBD1. Germline V gives CDR1 MNHEY, CDR2 SMNVEV (reference sequence). The CDR3 spans 13 residues. V lost 6 bases, J lost 7 bases, and 5 bases stayed unmatched. The DNA of the CDR3 is TGTGCCAGCAGCCAGGGGGCAGGGCAGCCCCAGCATTTT. Protein product: CASSQGAGQPQHF.

The rearrangement uses TRBV29-1 and TRBJ2-4; 7 bases are a match to TRBD1. This CDR3 comprises 14 residues. V dropped 5 bases and J dropped 0; count of bases not matched to a gene: 4. In germline, CDR1 is SQVTM, CDR2 ANQGSEA. Written as DNA, the CDR3 is TGCAGCGTTTGGGACAGCTTAGCCAAAAACATTCAGTACTTC. Protein: CSVWDSLAKNIQYF.

The genes are TRBV19 and TRBJ1-6, with TRBD1 as a possible D gene (6 bases). Germline CDR1 and CDR2: LNHDA and SQIVND (reference sequence). With 9 bases removed from V and 3 bases from J, the gap between germline ends came to 24 bases. The CDR3 is 18 amino acids. The CDR3 protein is CARKGDPGDTIYNSPLHF. The CDR3 DNA sequence: TGTGCCAGAAAGGGGGATCCCGGGGACACAATCTATAATTCACCCCTCCACTTT.

This clone was recorded a few times. The V and J genes are TRBV19 and TRBJ2-2; TRBD1 matches at 8 bases. This CDR3 is built from 15 residues. The germline V gene has CDR1 LNHDA and CDR2 SQIVND (reference sequence). V dropped 3 bases and J dropped 7; count of bases not matched to a gene: 7. Written as DNA, the CDR3 is TGTGCCAGTAGTATCTCGGACAGGGCGGACGGGGAGCTGTTTTTT. Amino acids: CASSISDRADGELFF.

In this sample, this clone turned up a few times. J is TRBJ1-3 and V is TRBV2; unclear D gene. The CDR3 consists of 14 residues. Germline CDR1 reads SNHLY; CDR2 reads FYNNEI. Trimming removed 7 bases at V and 3 bases at J, with 13 bases between. The CDR3 nucleotides are TGTGCCAGCAAGAGGGTGAACGGTGGAAACACCATATATTTT. Residues: CASKRVNGGNTIYF.

V is TRBV6-1 and J is TRBJ1-5; 7 positions match TRBD1. J gave up 3 bases and V 3 bases, and 17 bases lay outside the gene matches. In germline, CDR1 is MNHNS, CDR2 SASEGT. The CDR3 runs 19 residues. This CDR3 is CASSDNLDRVFSPNQPQHF. The DNA of the CDR3 is TGTGCCAGCAGTGATAACCTTGACAGGGTATTTTCCCCCAATCAGCCCCAGCATTTT.

This chain connects TRBV2 to TRBJ2-5; a weak D match, TRBD2 (6 bases). This CDR3 is 14 amino acids long. Germline CDR1 is SNHLY and CDR2 is FYNNEI. The CDR3 protein is CGDSGTASQETQYF. The CDR3 DNA follows: TGTGGGGACTCCGGGACCGCAAGCCAAGAGACCCAGTACTTC.

In DNA form, the CDR3 reads TGTGCCAGCAGTTGGCGACTAGCGGGAGATCAAGAGACCCAGTACTTC. Protein product: CASSWRLAGDQETQYF. This chain links TRBV28 with TRBJ2-5, with TRBD2 identical over 12 bases. Unmatched junction bases numbered 5, after V lost 4 bases and J lost 2 bases. The V gene's germline CDR1 is MDHEN and CDR2 SYDVKM. CDR3 length: 16 amino acids.

The chain couples TRBV25-1 to TRBJ1-2; 9 bases agree with TRBD1. Trimming cost V 3 bases and J 1 base; bases outside gene matches: 0. Germline V CDR1 and CDR2: MGHDK, SYGVNS. The CDR3 has 14 amino acids. In DNA form, the CDR3 reads TGTGCCAGCAGTGAGGACAGGGGTAACTATGGCTACACCTTC. Residues: CASSEDRGNYGYTF.

This chain joins TRBV30 and TRBJ2-7; 10 bases line up with TRBD1. Per germline, CDR1 GTSNPN and CDR2 SVGIG (reference sequence). V lost 5 bases and J lost 3; bases outside the gene matches: 4. This CDR3 contains 13 residues. The CDR3 DNA reads TGTGCCTGGGCGACAGGGGGCCGCTACGAGCAGTACTTC. Translation gives CAWATGGRYEQYF.